This T cell receptor (beta chain) was identified in a study of human T cells and chemical hapten exposure (dated by TCRdb to the early 2020s). Background on the whole study: Libraries were pooled for sequencing, and per-sample TCR yields varied mainly because of small differences in library volumes within the pool. This study followed changes in the peripheral blood TCR repertoire in vivo during primary and secondary sensitization of alopecia patients to the hapten diphenylcyclopropenone (DPC). From each blood RNA sample, both TCR alpha and TCR beta chains were sequenced. Overall study outcomes, separate from this receptor: After repeated subsampling, changes were observed in the strength of the expansion versus patch-test correlation and in the threshold at which the correlation became significant. The number of TCRs above 1 in 1000 frequency did not change with DPC sensitization; there was no evidence of global repertoire structure alterations.

For CDR1 and CDR2, the germline V gene (reference sequence) lists LNHNV and YYDKDF. Inclusive of the bounding cysteine and phenylalanine, the CDR3 is 18 residues long. CDR3 DNA is the only sequence kept; it has 54 bases, read in frame from the first base. Trimming removed 0 bases from V and 1 base from J; the gene matches leave 6 bases unexplained. The method behind the library was RACE. Instrument used: NextSeq 500. Library preparation attached unique molecular identifiers to individual cDNA molecules for quantitative, reproducible TCR counting. On the authors' methods: Samples had a median of roughly 98,000 TCRs, with a range from roughly 23,224 to 700,000. V, J and CDR3 annotation of the TCR reads was performed with the Decombinator software suite. To make PS versus PT1 abundance plots, every sample was subsampled to the same number of TCRs (28,000). Expanded TCRs were defined as absent before sensitization and observed at least eight times at the 2-week time point. TCRdb trimmed public reads at Q25 via fastp, called clones via MiXCR and kept in-frame beta chains. Entries that share a CDR3 protein sequence are merged under the most common genes and DNA. The V and J calls and clone size come from TCRdb's table, not from the authors' own analysis. The sample table records about 50,000 distinct CDR3 sequences; about 4.5% of these occur just once. The top ten clonotypes cover roughly 1.6% of the sample.

This clonotype was picked up many times. Its antigen target is currently unknown. One base away there is no much larger clone; base qualities are not given. The intended sense of this specimen's time point label: healthy volunteer bleed at 2 weeks. Unfractionated whole blood was collected in Tempus Blood RNA tubes, and total RNA was extracted from that blood. Five or six healthy volunteers were used as TCR sequencing controls and were bled at day 0, 2 weeks and 6 weeks. The origin of this receptor is a female donor in good health. Some clones in this sample may be carry-over from other donors' samples. The sequenced sample consisted of whole blood. The V gene is TRBV15 and the J gene is TRBJ2-2; TRBD1 fits 9 bases in the junction. CDR3 reads: CATSRDPPGQGNTGELFF. The nucleotide sequence is given as TGTGCCACCAGCAGAGATCCCCCGGGACAGGGGAACACCGGGGAGCTGTTTTTT.